This T cell receptor beta chain is drawn from a study of cytomegalovirus exposure and HLA in healthy donors. Background on the study: Earlier, approximately 190 million T cells were analyzed, and fewer than 120 million unique TCR beta sequences were found among them.

This clone turned up a few times. Between the trimmed V and J ends, which lost 8 bases and 3 bases, there was a span of 15 bases. The CDR3 has 14 residues. Germline assignment: CDR1 MNHEY and CDR2 SMNVEV (reference sequence). Primers for the PCR totalled 60 Vbeta and 13 Jbeta. Some clones are missing from TCRdb's copy, which holds only in-frame ones; the method was immunoSEQ multiplex PCR. The profile covers tens of thousands of clones, with less than 75% appearing a single time and approximately 2.3% taken by the ten largest. Sequencing used PBMCs. This rearrangement joins TRBV27 to TRBJ2-3, with a weak D call TRBD2 (5 bases). The TCR was taken from a man aged 25-40 years in good health and CMV-seronegative. CDR3 region: CASGLTGMTDTQYF. In nucleotides, the CDR3 is TGTGCCAGCGGCCTAACCGGGATGACAGATACGCAGTATTTT.